This T cell receptor (beta chain) comes out of a study of T cells in Graves' hyperthyroidism and ophthalmopathy. General study points: Most clonotypes that expanded in the thyroid above 0.001 also showed up in blood.

Concerning this clonotype: What it binds is not known.

RNA transcripts yielded amplified TCR beta CDR3 regions. With the HTBI primer set, the TCR CDR3 went through a first round of RT-PCR. TCRdb passed the multiplex PCR reads through MiXCR, listing each CDR3 protein once. This sample has roughly 500,000 distinct CDR3 sequences, with approximately 49% found just once. CDR1 MNHEY and CDR2 SVGAGI come from the germline V gene. V shed 2 bases, J shed 2 bases, and the junction held 5 bases outside the gene matches. The CDR3 runs 16 residues. The chain joins TRBV6-5 to TRBJ2-7, with TRBD2 identical over 11 bases. Sequencing was performed on peripheral blood or thyroid tissue (not recorded which). The clonotype comes from an adult woman with Graves' disease, either hyperthyroidism or ophthalmopathy (not recorded which). CDR3 sequence: CASSYTGLAATYEQYF. CDR3 bases: TGTGCCAGCAGTTACACGGGACTAGCGGCCACCTACGAGCAGTACTTC.